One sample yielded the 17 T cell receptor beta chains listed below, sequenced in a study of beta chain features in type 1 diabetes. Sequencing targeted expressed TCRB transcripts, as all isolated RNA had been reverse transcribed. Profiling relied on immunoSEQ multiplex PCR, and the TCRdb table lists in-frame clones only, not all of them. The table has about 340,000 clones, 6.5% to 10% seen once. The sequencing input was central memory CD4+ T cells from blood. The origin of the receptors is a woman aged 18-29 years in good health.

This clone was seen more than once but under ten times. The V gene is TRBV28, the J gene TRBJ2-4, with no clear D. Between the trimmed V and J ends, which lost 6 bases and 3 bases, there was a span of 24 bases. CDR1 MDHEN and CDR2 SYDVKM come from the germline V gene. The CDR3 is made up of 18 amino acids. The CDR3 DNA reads TGTGCCAGCAGCCCACCCCTTCTACGAAACCTTGGCAAAAACATTCAGTACTTC. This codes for CASSPPLLRNLGKNIQYF.

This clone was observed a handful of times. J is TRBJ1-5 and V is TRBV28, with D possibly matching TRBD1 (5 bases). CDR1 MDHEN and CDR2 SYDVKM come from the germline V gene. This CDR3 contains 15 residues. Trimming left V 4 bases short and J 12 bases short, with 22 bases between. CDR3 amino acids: CASSSRGEAWGLQHF. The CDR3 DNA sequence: TGTGCCAGCAGTTCGCGGGGGGAGGCATGGGGTCTCCAGCATTTT. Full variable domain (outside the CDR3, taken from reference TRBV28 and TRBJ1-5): DVKVTQSSRYLVKRTGEKVFLECVQDMDHENMFWYRQDPGLGLRLIYFSYDVKMKEKGDIPEGYSVSREKKERFSLILESASTNQTSMYLCASSSRGEAWGLQHFGDGTRLSIL.

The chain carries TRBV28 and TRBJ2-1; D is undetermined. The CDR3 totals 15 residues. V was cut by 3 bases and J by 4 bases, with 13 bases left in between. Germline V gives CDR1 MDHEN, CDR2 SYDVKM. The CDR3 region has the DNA TGTGCCAGCAGTTTTCTCACACAGAGATACAATGAGCAGTTCTTC. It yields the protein CASSFLTQRYNEQFF.

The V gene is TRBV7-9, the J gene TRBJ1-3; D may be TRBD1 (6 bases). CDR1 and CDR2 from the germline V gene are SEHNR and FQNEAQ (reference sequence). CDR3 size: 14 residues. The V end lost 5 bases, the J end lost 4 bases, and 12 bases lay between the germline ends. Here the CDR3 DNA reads TGTGCCAGCAGCCCACAGGGAGAAGGAAACACCATATATTTT. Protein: CASSPQGEGNTIYF.

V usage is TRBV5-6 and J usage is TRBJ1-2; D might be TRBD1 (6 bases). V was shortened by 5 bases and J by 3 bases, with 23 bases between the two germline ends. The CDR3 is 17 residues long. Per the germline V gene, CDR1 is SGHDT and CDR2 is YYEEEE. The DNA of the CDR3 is TGTGCCAGCAGTTTGACTATAACCAGGGGAGGGGACTATGGCTACACCTTC. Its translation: CASSLTITRGGDYGYTF.

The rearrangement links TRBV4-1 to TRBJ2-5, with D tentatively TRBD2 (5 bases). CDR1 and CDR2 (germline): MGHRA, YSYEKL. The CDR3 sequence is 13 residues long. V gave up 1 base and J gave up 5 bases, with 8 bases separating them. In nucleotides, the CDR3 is TGCGCCAGCAGCCAAGCCCGAGGGGAGACCCAGTACTTC. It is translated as CASSQARGETQYF.

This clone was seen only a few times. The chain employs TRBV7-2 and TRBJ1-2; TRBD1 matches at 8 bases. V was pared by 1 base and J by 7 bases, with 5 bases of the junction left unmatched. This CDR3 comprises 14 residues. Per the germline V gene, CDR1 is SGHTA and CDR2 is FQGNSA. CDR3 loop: CASSLGGQVFGYTF. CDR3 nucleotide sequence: TGTGCCAGCAGCTTAGGGGGACAGGTCTTTGGCTACACCTTC.

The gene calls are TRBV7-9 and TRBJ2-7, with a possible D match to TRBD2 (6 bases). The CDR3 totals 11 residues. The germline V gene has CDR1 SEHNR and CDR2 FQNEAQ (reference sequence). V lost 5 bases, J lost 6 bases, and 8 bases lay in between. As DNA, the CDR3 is TGTGCCAGCAGCGCGGGGCGCGAGCAGTACTTC. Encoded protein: CASSAGREQYF.

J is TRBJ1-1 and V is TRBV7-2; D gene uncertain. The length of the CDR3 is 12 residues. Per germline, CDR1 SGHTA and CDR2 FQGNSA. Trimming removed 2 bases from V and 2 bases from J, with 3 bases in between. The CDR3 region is CASSLINTEAFF. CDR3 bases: TGTGCCAGCAGCTTAATAAACACTGAAGCTTTCTTT. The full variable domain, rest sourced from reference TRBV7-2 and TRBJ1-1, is GAGVSQSPSNKVTEKGKDVELRCDPISGHTALYWYRQSLGQGLEFLIYFQGNSAPDKSGLPSDRFSAERTGGSVSTLTIQRTQQEDSAVYLCASSLINTEAFFGQGTRLTVV.

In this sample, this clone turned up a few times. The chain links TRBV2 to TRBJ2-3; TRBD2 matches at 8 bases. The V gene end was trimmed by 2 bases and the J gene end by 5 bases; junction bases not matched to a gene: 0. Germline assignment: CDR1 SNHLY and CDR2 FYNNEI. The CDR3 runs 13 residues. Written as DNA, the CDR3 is TGTGCCAGCAGTGAAACTAGCGGAGATACGCAGTATTTT. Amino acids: CASSETSGDTQYF.

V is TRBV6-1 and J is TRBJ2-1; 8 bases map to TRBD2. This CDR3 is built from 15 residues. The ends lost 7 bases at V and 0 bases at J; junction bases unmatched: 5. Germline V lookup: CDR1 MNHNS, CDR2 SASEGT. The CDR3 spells CASIWTSSSYNEQFF. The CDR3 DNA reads TGTGCCAGCATTTGGACTAGCAGCTCCTACAATGAGCAGTTCTTC.

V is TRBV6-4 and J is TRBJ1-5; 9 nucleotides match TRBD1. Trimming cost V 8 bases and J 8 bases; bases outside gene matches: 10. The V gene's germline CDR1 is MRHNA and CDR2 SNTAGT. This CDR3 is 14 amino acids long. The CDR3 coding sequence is TGTGCCAGCTCCCCTACAGGGGGCTGGGAGCCCCAGCATTTT. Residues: CASSPTGGWEPQHF.

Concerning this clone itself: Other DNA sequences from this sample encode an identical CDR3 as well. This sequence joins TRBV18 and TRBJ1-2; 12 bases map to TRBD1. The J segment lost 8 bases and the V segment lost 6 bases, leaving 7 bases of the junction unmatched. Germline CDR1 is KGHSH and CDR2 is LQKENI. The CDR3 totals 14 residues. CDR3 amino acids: CASSPGTGGDGYTF. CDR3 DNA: TGTGCCAGCTCGCCTGGGACAGGGGGCGACGGCTACACCTTC.

CDR3 nucleotide sequence: TGTGCCAGCACCCATGGGTGGGGGGACGCTTTCTTT. It is translated as CASTHGWGDAFF. V is TRBV6-5 and J is TRBJ1-1, with a possible D match to TRBD1 (5 bases). The CDR3 totals 12 residues. The germline V gene encodes CDR1 MNHEY and CDR2 SVGAGI. Trimming cost V 7 bases and J 11 bases, with 17 bases left between them.

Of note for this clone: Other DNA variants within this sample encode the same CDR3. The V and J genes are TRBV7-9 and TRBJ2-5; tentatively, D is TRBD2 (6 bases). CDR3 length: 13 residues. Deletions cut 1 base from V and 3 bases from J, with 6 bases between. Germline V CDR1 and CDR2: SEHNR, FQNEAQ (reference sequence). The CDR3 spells CASSLGGKETQYF. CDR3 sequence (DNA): TGTGCCAGCAGCTTAGGCGGGAAAGAGACCCAGTACTTC.

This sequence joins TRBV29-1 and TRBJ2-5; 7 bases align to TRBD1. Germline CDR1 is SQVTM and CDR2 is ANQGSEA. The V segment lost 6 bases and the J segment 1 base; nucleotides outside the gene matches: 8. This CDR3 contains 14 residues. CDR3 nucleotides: TGCAGCGTCGGTGCACAGGGGTCCCAAGAGACCCAGTACTTC. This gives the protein CSVGAQGSQETQYF. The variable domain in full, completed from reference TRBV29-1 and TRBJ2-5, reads SAVISQKPSRDICQRGTSLTIQCQVDSQVTMMFWYRQQPGQSLTLIATANQGSEATYESGFVIDKFPISRPNLTFSTLTVSNMSPEDSSIYLCSVGAQGSQETQYFGPGTRLLVL.

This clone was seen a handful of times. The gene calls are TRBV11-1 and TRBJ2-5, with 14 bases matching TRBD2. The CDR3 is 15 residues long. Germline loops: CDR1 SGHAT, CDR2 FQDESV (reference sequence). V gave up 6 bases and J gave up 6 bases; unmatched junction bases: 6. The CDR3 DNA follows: TGTGCCAGCAGTCCCGGGACTAGCGGGAGTAAGACCCAGTACTTC. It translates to CASSPGTSGSKTQYF. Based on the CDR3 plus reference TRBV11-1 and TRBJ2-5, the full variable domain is EAEVAQSPRYKITEKSQAVAFWCDPISGHATLYWYRQILGQGPELLVQFQDESVVDDSQLPKDRFSAERLKGVDSTLKIQPAELGDSAMYLCASSPGTSGSKTQYFGPGTRLLVL.